The rows below give T cell receptor beta chains drawn from one sample of a study of T cells after yellow fever vaccination. TCRdb redid the calling of the 5' RACE reads with MiXCR, one entry per CDR3 protein. The sample holds a few hundred thousand distinct CDR3 sequences; about a sixth are singletons and the top ten take roughly 17%. The sample in question was PBMCs, obtained about 5 days after the first yellow fever vaccination. The receptors were gathered from a young man who received the YFV17D yellow fever vaccine. CDR3s include the opening cysteine and the closing phenylalanine or tryptophan. Fields, in order: D gene, clone size, V gene, J gene, CDR3 DNA, CDR3 protein. The D gene is left open where the match is weak. Some rows mark clone size as missing; the rest say once, few, many or name a class of expanded clone.

d_gene: .; abundance: .; v_gene: TRBV7-9; j_gene: TRBJ1-6; CDR3nt: TGTGCCAGCAGCTTCCCAGGGGAAAATTCACCCCTCCACTTT; CDR3aa: CASSFPGENSPLHF
d_gene: .; abundance: few; v_gene: TRBV30; j_gene: TRBJ2-7; CDR3nt: TGTGCCTCAGGGGTTGGCGAGCAGTACTTC; CDR3aa: CASGVGEQYF
d_gene: TRBD1; abundance: many; v_gene: TRBV12-3/TRBV12-4; j_gene: TRBJ1-1; CDR3nt: TGTGCCAGCAGTCTACAGGGGGCGGGAACTGAAGCTTTCTTT; CDR3aa: CASSLQGAGTEAFF
d_gene: .; abundance: few; v_gene: TRBV6-1; j_gene: TRBJ1-6; CDR3nt: TGTGCCAGCAGCGCAAATTCACCCCTCCACTTT; CDR3aa: CASSANSPLHF
d_gene: .; abundance: .; v_gene: TRBV29-1; j_gene: TRBJ2-1; CDR3nt: TGCAGCGTTGCCTTAGGGGATGAGCAGTTCTTC; CDR3aa: CSVALGDEQFF
d_gene: TRBD1; abundance: few; v_gene: TRBV12-3/TRBV12-4; j_gene: TRBJ1-2; CDR3nt: TGTGCCAGCAGCCTCGGACAGGGGGATCGGTATGGCTACACCTTC; CDR3aa: CASSLGQGDRYGYTF
d_gene: .; abundance: few; v_gene: TRBV20-1; j_gene: TRBJ2-1; CDR3nt: TGCAGTGCTAGAGATATCCGGGGGATGGGGGGTGAGCAGTTCTTC; CDR3aa: CSARDIRGMGGEQFF
d_gene: TRBD1; abundance: .; v_gene: TRBV5-1; j_gene: TRBJ1-2; CDR3nt: TGCGCCAGCAGCTCACGGACAGGGGAAATCGCCAATGGCTACACCTTC; CDR3aa: CASSSRTGEIANGYTF
d_gene: TRBD1; abundance: .; v_gene: TRBV11-2; j_gene: TRBJ2-1; CDR3nt: TGTGCCAGCAGCCCACCATGGGACAGGGGGGGGAATGAGCAGTTCTTC; CDR3aa: CASSPPWDRGGNEQFF
d_gene: TRBD1; abundance: .; v_gene: TRBV20-1; j_gene: TRBJ2-5; CDR3nt: TGCAGTGCTAGGGACAGGGGGCAAGAGACCCAGTACTTC; CDR3aa: CSARDRGQETQYF
d_gene: .; abundance: many; v_gene: TRBV4-1; j_gene: TRBJ2-1; CDR3nt: TGCGCCAGCAGCCAAGATGGCGGGGGCCTCTCCTACAATGAGCAGTTCTTC; CDR3aa: CASSQDGGGLSYNEQFF